The rows below give T cell receptor beta chains drawn from one sample of a study of response to subunit inactivated influenza vaccine. TCRdb redid the calling of the RT-PCR reads with MiXCR, one entry per CDR3 protein. The profile covers 430,000 or so distinct CDR3 sequences, with about 10% appearing a single time and around 12% taken by the ten largest. Specimen: PBMCs from blood, collected about 6 weeks after vaccination. The receptors originated from a man between 50 and 59 years old who received an inactivated influenza vaccine. The conserved cysteine and the conserved F or W are not part of the CDR3 here. A D gene is named only where the DNA matches it firmly. Part of the rows lack a size; the others show once, few, many or a class for expanded clones.

V	D	size	CDR3
TRBV5-5	-	few	ASSLYRGPYNEQF
TRBV5-1	TRBD2	-	ASSLAVLAGTNEQF
TRBV6-1	-	few	ASSERTVQTGELF
TRBV7-2	-	few	ASSKSVAGRGHEKLF
TRBV7-9	-	-	ASSKSLGPTTGQQY
TRBV7-9	-	-	ASSTRQGSSGNTIY
TRBV10-3	TRBD2	-	AIMGGMEETQY
TRBV28	TRBD1	-	ASSFSLETGYYNEQF
TRBV12-3/TRBV12-4	-	few	ASSSPGLGEQY
TRBV7-2	-	-	ASRENAGPYEQY
TRBV28	TRBD2	-	ASSSLVAGRTDTQY
TRBV4-3	TRBD1	few	ASSHYERTGRTGNTIY
TRBV7-3	-	many	ASSLGVNSYNEQF
TRBV20-1	-	-	SASPGNSNQPQH
TRBV9	-	few	ASSPPVLGLAWPQH
TRBV4-2	-	few	ASSQENSGVSETQY
TRBV20-1	-	-	SARSRGPSGDEQF
TRBV5-5	TRBD1	few	ASSPTGQGSPPLH
TRBV20-1	-	-	SARDWGGRIGELF
TRBV20-1	-	few	SASTGELF
TRBV9	TRBD2	-	ASSIAGLTYEQY
TRBV6-2/TRBV6-3	TRBD1	few	ASSYLAGGKNEQF
TRBV2	TRBD1	-	ASSEAQGGTDTQY